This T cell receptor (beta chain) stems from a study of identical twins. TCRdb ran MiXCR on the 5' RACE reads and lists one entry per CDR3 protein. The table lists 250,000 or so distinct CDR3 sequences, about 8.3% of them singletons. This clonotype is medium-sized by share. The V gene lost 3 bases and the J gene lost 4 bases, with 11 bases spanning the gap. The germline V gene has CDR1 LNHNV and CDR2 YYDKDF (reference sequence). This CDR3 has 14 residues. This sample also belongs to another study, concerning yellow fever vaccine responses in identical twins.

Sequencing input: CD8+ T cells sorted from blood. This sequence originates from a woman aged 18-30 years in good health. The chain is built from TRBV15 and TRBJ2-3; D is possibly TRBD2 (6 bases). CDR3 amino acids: CATSSHSGADTQYF. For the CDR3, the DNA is TGTGCCACCAGCAGCCACTCGGGGGCAGATACGCAGTATTTT. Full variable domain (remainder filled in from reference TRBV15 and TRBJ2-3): DAMVIQNPRYQVTQFGKPVTLSCSQTLNHNVMYWYQQKSSQAPKLLFHYYDKDFNNEADTPDNFQSRRPNTSFCFLDIRSPGLGDTAMYLCATSSHSGADTQYFGPGTRLTVL.